This is a list of T cell receptor beta chains from one sample in a study of blood T cell repertoires in COVID-19. Produced via immunoSEQ multiplex PCR; TCRdb's table is partial and in-frame only. Of approximately 100,000 clones listed, roughly 79% are singletons. Sequencing used peripheral blood. These receptor sequences come from a man in his 70s with acute or convalescent COVID-19. The conserved cysteine and the conserved F or W are not part of the CDR3 here.

>TRBV5-1|TRBJ1-1|9
ASKGATEAF
>TRBV2|TRBJ2-1|11
ASKRQGSNEQF
>TRBV19|TRBJ2-6|14
ASSIALAGALYVLT
>TRBV5-1|TRBJ1-1|11
ASSSTGYAEAF
>TRBV7-8|TRBJ2-1|14
ASSIYRDTLYNEQF
>TRBV30|TRBJ2-2|11
AWRFQGTGELF
>TRBV18|TRBJ1-1|13
ASSPLKQGYTEAF
>TRBV30|TRBJ1-4|16
AWSVGGQFLPGNEKLF
>TRBV3-1/TRBV3-2|TRBJ1-3|12
ASTKTGVGNTIY
>TRBV12-3/TRBV12-4|TRBJ1-6|11
ASTRTQFEPLH
>TRBV27|TRBJ2-2|10
ASSLRAGELF
>TRBV6-1|TRBJ1-5|14
ASSDQGQGEWQPQH
>TRBV7-2|TRBJ2-3|10
ASSFSTDTQY
>TRBV7-3|TRBJ2-2|12
ASRLGSNTGELF
>TRBV5-4|TRBJ1-1|14
ASSYTQGLLDTEAF
>TRBV14|TRBJ1-2|12
ASSQDGAFRGYT
>TRBV11-2|TRBJ2-7|15
ASTGNPVTVSSYEQY
>TRBV3-1/TRBV3-2|TRBJ2-3|15
ASSQYRTSGGVDTQY
>TRBV5-6|TRBJ1-6|12
ASSGGFPNSPLH
>TRBV5-1|TRBJ2-1|13
ASKWGGGSFNEQF
>TRBV19|TRBJ1-4|11
ASSIDQDSKLF
>TRBV18|TRBJ2-1|15
ASSPPLLAGGYNEQF
>TRBV29-1|TRBJ1-4|10
SVEGAREKLF
>TRBV3-1/TRBV3-2|TRBJ2-5|16
ASSYFGPRGGQQETQY